What follows are 20 T cell receptor beta chains derived from one specimen sequenced in a study of T cell responses to AZD1222 COVID-19 vaccine. Libraries were prepared by immunoSEQ multiplex PCR; TCRdb keeps only in-frame clonotypes and omits some of them. The data hold tens of thousands of clones, with around 86% observed a single time. The sequences come from peripheral blood, collected on day 0 of AZD1222 vaccination. The receptors were gathered from an adult in good health.

V gene TRBV18 combines with J gene TRBJ2-1, with TRBD1 as a possible D gene (5 bases). Germline loops: CDR1 KGHSH, CDR2 LQKENI. The CDR3 sequence is 14 residues long. Trimming took 2 bases from V and 9 from J, leaving 14 bases between them. The CDR3 region has the DNA TGTGCCAGCTCACCAGGGGAAACAGGTTCTGAGCAGTTCTTC. This encodes CASSPGETGSEQFF.

This clone was recorded once. The CDR3 DNA is TGTGCCAGCGGAGGACTCTACAATGAGCAGTTCTTC. Translating gives CASGGLYNEQFF. The V and J genes are TRBV27 and TRBJ2-1; TRBD2 might be the D (5 bases). CDR1 MNHEY and CDR2 SMNVEV come from the germline V gene (reference sequence). V was pared by 8 bases and J by 3 bases, with 8 bases between. The CDR3 is 12 residues long.

The V and J genes are TRBV11-2 and TRBJ1-1; D gene unclear. The CDR3 covers 14 residues. CDR1 is SGHAT, CDR2 FQNNGV, per germline. The V and J ends lost 5 bases and 6 bases respectively, with 16 bases between them. The CDR3 loop reads CASSLGDPRAEAFF. The DNA of the CDR3 is TGTGCCAGCAGCCTAGGCGACCCGAGGGCTGAAGCTTTCTTT. The full variable domain, completed using reference TRBV11-2 and TRBJ1-1, is EAGVAQSPRYKIIEKRQSVAFWCNPISGHATLYWYQQILGQGPKLLIQFQNNGVVDDSQLPKDRFSAERLKGVDSTLKIQPAKLEDSAVYLCASSLGDPRAEAFFGQGTRLTVV.

This chain uses TRBV2 with TRBJ1-1, with 7 bases lining up with TRBD1. CDR3 length: 13 amino acids. Trimming removed 5 bases from V and 3 bases from J; junction bases left unmatched: 3. Germline CDR1 reads SNHLY; CDR2 reads FYNNEI. The CDR3 region has the DNA TGTGCCAGCAGTCCCCAGGGGGACACTGAAGCTTTCTTT. Translated: CASSPQGDTEAFF.

This chain links TRBV18 with TRBJ1-1; D possibly corresponds to TRBD1 (5 bases). The V end was cut by 4 bases, the J end by 2 bases, with 14 bases between. CDR3 length equals 15 residues. The germline CDR1 and CDR2 sequences are KGHSH and LQKENI. DNA for the CDR3: TGTGCCAGCTCACGGATGAAGGACATCAACACTGAAGCTTTCTTT. Amino acids: CASSRMKDINTEAFF.

The chain couples TRBV4-2 to TRBJ2-7; 9 nucleotides line up with TRBD1. CDR1 and CDR2 from the germline V gene are LGHNA and YNFKEQ. This CDR3 contains 14 residues. J lost 1 base, V lost 5 bases, and 3 bases had no gene match. CDR3 nucleotides: TGTGCCAGCAGCAGGGGACAGGGATCCTACGAGCAGTACTTC. This sequence encodes CASSRGQGSYEQYF.

V and J are TRBV15 and TRBJ1-2, with 10 bases matching TRBD1. The germline gives CDR1 LNHNV, CDR2 YYDKDF (reference sequence). There are 15 residues in the CDR3. Trimming cost V 1 base and J 6 bases; bases outside gene matches: 5. The CDR3 loop reads CATSRGGQGFNGYTF. CDR3 in DNA: TGTGCCACCAGCAGAGGGGGACAGGGGTTTAATGGCTACACCTTC.

This chain uses TRBV9 with TRBJ2-2, with 10 nucleotides matching TRBD2. V shed 3 bases and J 3 bases; nucleotides not matched to a gene: 5. This CDR3 is built from 16 residues. CDR1 and CDR2 from the germline V gene are SGDLS and YYNGEE. This CDR3 is CASSGLAGVDTGELFF. As DNA, the CDR3 is TGTGCCAGCAGCGGGCTAGCGGGAGTCGACACCGGGGAGCTGTTTTTT.

The chain joins TRBV9 to TRBJ1-6; D gene ambiguous. The CDR3 loop spans 14 amino acids. The V gene's germline CDR1 is SGDLS and CDR2 YYNGEE. V dropped 4 bases and J dropped 7 bases, with 12 bases sitting between them. The CDR3 DNA sequence: TGTGCCAGCAGCCTTTTTAGGGAAAATTCACCCCTCCACTTT. It specifies CASSLFRENSPLHF.

The rearrangement links TRBV5-4 to TRBJ2-1; D not resolved. CDR1 is SGHNT and CDR2 is YYREEE in the germline V gene (reference sequence). The CDR3 is 16 residues long. V gave up 4 bases and J gave up 0 bases, with 14 bases separating them. The CDR3 region is CASSPRTRSSYNEQFF. CDR3 DNA: TGTGCCAGCAGCCCGCGGACCCGGAGCTCCTACAATGAGCAGTTCTTC.

The chain has TRBV28 and TRBJ2-3; 12 bases agree with TRBD2. Germline values: CDR1 MDHEN, CDR2 SYDVKM. V trimming: 6 bases; J trimming: 3 bases; junction bases outside the gene matches: 7. The CDR3 has 16 residues. The CDR3 region is CASRPSTSGSTDTQYF. The CDR3 DNA is TGTGCCAGCAGGCCTTCGACTAGCGGGAGTACAGATACGCAGTATTTT.

In the case of this clone: In the same sample, other DNA sequences code for this CDR3. The chain uses TRBV28 and TRBJ1-1; D gene unclear. Per the germline V gene, CDR1 is MDHEN and CDR2 is SYDVKM. V lost 5 bases, J lost 4 bases, and 8 bases lay in between. The CDR3 totals 12 residues. CDR3 coding DNA: TGTGCCAGCAGTCCGCGGGTCACTGAAGCTTTCTTT. Its translation: CASSPRVTEAFF.

The chain couples TRBV5-1 to TRBJ2-1, with 8 positions matching TRBD2. Germline CDR1 is SGHRS and CDR2 is YFSETQ. CDR3 length: 17 amino acids. The junction had 8 bases not matched to a gene; V was cut back by 0 bases and J by 3 bases. CDR3 sequence (DNA): TGCGCCAGCAGCTTGGCCCCAGCGGGAGAGATCTACAATGAGCAGTTCTTC. Protein product: CASSLAPAGEIYNEQFF.

The V gene is TRBV5-4, the J gene TRBJ2-1, with a weak D call TRBD1 (5 bases). The germline CDR1 and CDR2 sequences are SGHNT and YYREEE (reference sequence). V lost 1 base and J lost 6, with 17 bases in between. There are 16 residues in the CDR3. Here the CDR3 DNA reads TGTGCCAGCAGCTTGCTGCGACAGAACACCGGCAATGAGCAGTTCTTC. Translated, it gives CASSLLRQNTGNEQFF.

The chain uses TRBV7-9 and TRBJ2-5; tentatively, D is TRBD2 (6 bases). Trimming left V 3 bases short and J 2 bases short, with 16 bases between. CDR3 length: 16 amino acids. CDR1 is SEHNR and CDR2 is FQNEAQ in the germline V gene (reference sequence). The CDR3 spells CASSFPLAGQQETQYF. The CDR3 nucleotides are TGTGCCAGCAGCTTCCCACTGGCGGGGCAACAAGAGACCCAGTACTTC.

The chain links TRBV6-5 to TRBJ2-1; no clear D gene. The V and J ends lost 10 bases and 7 bases respectively, with 11 bases between them. In germline, CDR1 is MNHEY, CDR2 SVGAGI. The CDR3 contains 11 residues. This chain's CDR3 is CATGSGNEQFF. In DNA, the CDR3 is TGTGCCACTGGGTCCGGGAATGAGCAGTTCTTC.

This chain links TRBV24-1 with TRBJ1-2; the D gene is possibly TRBD1 (5 bases). The CDR3 has 15 residues. V was pared by 6 bases and J by 3 bases, with 16 bases between. CDR1 and CDR2 from the germline V gene are KGHDR and SFDVKD. CDR3 coding DNA: TGTGCCACCAGTACAAACAATGGGGCGGACTATGGCTACACCTTC. Its protein product is CATSTNNGADYGYTF.

This clone was observed once. The CDR3 reads CASSQASGYGYTF. The CDR3 nucleotides read TGTGCCAGCAGCCAAGCGTCAGGTTATGGCTACACCTTC. This sequence joins TRBV3-1 (or the pseudogene TRBV3-2) and TRBJ1-2; no clear D gene. CDR1 and CDR2 from the germline V gene are LGHDT and YNNKEL (reference sequence). The CDR3 extends over 13 amino acids. V dropped 1 base and J dropped 5 bases, with 8 bases sitting between them.

The gene calls are TRBV5-1 and TRBJ2-7, with a tentative D call TRBD1 (6 bases). The CDR3 is made up of 11 amino acids. Germline CDR1 SGHRS, CDR2 YFSETQ. Between the trimmed V and J ends, which lost 5 bases and 4 bases, there was a span of 7 bases. CDR3 loop: CASRQGYEQYF. The CDR3 DNA follows: TGCGCCAGCAGACAGGGTTACGAGCAGTACTTC.

The CDR3 bases are TGTGCCAGCAGCACGCCGACTAACACCGGGGAGCTGTTTTTT. Its protein is CASSTPTNTGELFF. The chain joins TRBV6-5 to TRBJ2-2; D call uncertain. CDR1 is MNHEY and CDR2 is SVGAGI in the germline V gene. V dropped 6 bases and J dropped 2 bases, with 10 bases sitting between them. CDR3 length: 14 residues.